This passage covers 24 T cell receptor beta chains from one sample sequenced in a study of blood T cell repertoires in COVID-19. The assay was immunoSEQ multiplex PCR, and TCRdb's table has in-frame clones only and misses some. The table shows around 140,000 clones, with approximately 84% occurring only once. Sequenced sample: peripheral blood. These receptors were collected from a woman at least 80 years old with acute or convalescent COVID-19.

The V call is TRBV19, the J call TRBJ1-1, with 9 bases that match TRBD1. The CDR3 is made up of 14 amino acids. Germline V lookup: CDR1 LNHDA, CDR2 SQIVND (reference sequence). V gave up 4 bases and J gave up 6 bases; unmatched junction bases: 6. The CDR3 sequence: CASSTTGGSSEAFF. CDR3 nucleotides: TGTGCCAGTAGTACGACAGGGGGAAGTTCTGAAGCTTTCTTT. Variable domain in full (rest from reference TRBV19 and TRBJ1-1): DGGITQSPKYLFRKEGQNVTLSCEQNLNHDAMYWYRQDPGQGLRLIYYSQIVNDFQKGDIAEGYSVSREKKESFPLTVTSAQKNPTAFYLCASSTTGGSSEAFFGQGTRLTVV.

This chain connects TRBV3-1 (or the pseudogene TRBV3-2) to TRBJ2-1; no firm D call. This CDR3 has 14 amino acids. V was shortened by 0 bases and J by 1 base, with 4 bases between the two germline ends. Germline assignment: CDR1 LGHDT and CDR2 YNNKEL (reference sequence). The CDR3 protein is CASSQDGSYNEQFF. CDR3 nucleotides: TGTGCCAGCAGCCAAGACGGGTCCTACAATGAGCAGTTCTTC.

The CDR3 protein is CSAIRETQYF. DNA for the CDR3: TGCAGTGCTATTCGGGAGACCCAGTACTTC. The chain carries TRBV20-1 and TRBJ2-5; D not resolved. Between the trimmed V and J ends, which lost 4 bases and 5 bases, there was a span of 5 bases. The germline V gene encodes CDR1 DFQATT and CDR2 SNEGSKA (reference sequence). CDR3 length: 10 amino acids.

CDR3: CASSRRQNDNEQFF. CDR3 DNA sequence: TGTGCCAGCTCACGGAGACAGAATGACAATGAGCAGTTCTTC. The chain joins TRBV18 to TRBJ2-1, with a weak D call TRBD1 (5 bases). Germline V gene sequence: CDR1 KGHSH, CDR2 LQKENI. V was trimmed by 4 bases and J by 5 bases, leaving 12 bases between them. The CDR3 contains 14 residues.

The chain is built from TRBV4-2 and TRBJ2-3; 10 nucleotides align to TRBD2. The CDR3 consists of 17 residues. V shed 0 bases and J 3 bases; nucleotides not matched to a gene: 6. Germline V gives CDR1 LGHNA, CDR2 YNFKEQ. Here the CDR3 DNA reads TGTGCCAGCAGCCAAGACGGGAATAGCGGGGGGACAGATACGCAGTATTTT. This codes for CASSQDGNSGGTDTQYF.

This rearrangement joins TRBV19 to TRBJ2-2; D uncertain. The germline V and J ends were trimmed by 6 bases and 8 bases, with 13 bases remaining between them. Per the germline V gene, CDR1 is LNHDA and CDR2 is SQIVND (reference sequence). The CDR3 sequence is 13 residues long. This CDR3 is CASSTRIQGELFF. The CDR3 DNA follows: TGTGCCAGTAGCACCAGGATACAAGGGGAGCTGTTTTTT.

The chain is built from TRBV7-7 and TRBJ2-2, with D maybe TRBD2 (7 bases). V was clipped by 5 bases and J by 3 bases, with 16 bases between them. Germline lookup yields CDR1 SSHAT and CDR2 FNYEAQ (reference sequence). The CDR3 runs to 16 residues. CDR3: CASSLMGGLDTGELFF. In DNA form, the CDR3 reads TGTGCCAGCAGCCTGATGGGGGGGCTCGACACCGGGGAGCTGTTTTTT.

V and J are TRBV2 and TRBJ1-1, with D possibly matching TRBD1 (6 bases). The CDR3 length is 14 residues. Per the germline V gene, CDR1 is SNHLY and CDR2 is FYNNEI. The V end was cut by 4 bases, the J end by 3 bases, with 12 bases between. For the CDR3, the DNA is TGTGCCAGCAGTGTGAGACAGGCTGACACTGAAGCTTTCTTT. Protein: CASSVRQADTEAFF. The full variable domain, its missing parts supplied by reference TRBV2 and TRBJ1-1, is EPEVTQTPSHQVTQMGQEVILRCVPISNHLYFYWYRQILGQKVEFLVSFYNNEISEKSEIFDDQFSVERPDGSNFTLKIRSTKLEDSAMYFCASSVRQADTEAFFGQGTRLTVV.

A remark on this clone: The sample holds other DNA sequences that translate to the same CDR3. The chain combines TRBV5-1 with TRBJ2-3, with unresolved D. The CDR3 length is 14 residues. Trimming took 0 bases from V and 2 from J, leaving 7 bases between them. Germline V gene data show CDR1 as SGHRS and CDR2 as YFSETQ. CDR3 DNA sequence: TGCGCCAGCAGCTTGGGCCAGTACACAGATACGCAGTATTTT. It codes for CASSLGQYTDTQYF.

Comment on this clone: A junction boundary mismatches the germline segment, possibly from a read error. The rearrangement uses TRBV18 and TRBJ2-2, with 11 bases matching TRBD2. This CDR3 region has 16 residues. Germline V CDR1 and CDR2: KGHSH, LQKENI. The CDR3 loop is CASSTSSGGPTRELFF. DNA of the CDR3: TGTGCCAGCTCAACATCTAGCGGGGGGCCCACCCGGGAGCTGTTTTTT.

V is TRBV6-6 and J is TRBJ1-1; 8 bases fit TRBD1. CDR1 and CDR2 from the germline V gene are MNHNY and SVGAGI (reference sequence). This CDR3 contains 15 residues. V trimming: 5 bases; J trimming: 4 bases; junction bases outside the gene matches: 9. The CDR3 sequence is CASSAQGEGITEAFF. The CDR3 region has the DNA TGTGCCAGCAGTGCACAGGGGGAAGGAATCACTGAAGCTTTCTTT.

This clone occurred once. The junction and the germline gene differ at one end; a read error may be behind it. The chain is built from TRBV6-6 and TRBJ1-1; D possibly corresponds to TRBD1 (6 bases). The CDR3 is 12 amino acids. Germline-derived CDR1 and CDR2 are MNHNY and SVGAGI (reference sequence). CDR3 sequence: CASSNSGTEAFF. As DNA, the CDR3 is TGTGCCAGCAGTAACTCCGGGACAGAAGCTTTCTTT.

Only a few counts were recorded for this clone. The genes are TRBV15 and TRBJ1-5, with D unresolved. CDR3 length equals 17 residues. V lost 1 base and J 1 base, leaving 14 bases between the germline ends. The V gene's germline CDR1 is LNHNV and CDR2 YYDKDF (reference sequence). CDR3 residues: CATSRGAGWGSNQPQHF. The CDR3 bases are TGTGCCACCAGCAGAGGGGCGGGGTGGGGAAGCAATCAGCCCCAGCATTTT.

This chain links TRBV27 with TRBJ1-6; the D gene is possibly TRBD1 (6 bases). The CDR3 is 16 residues long. In germline, CDR1 is MNHEY, CDR2 SMNVEV (reference sequence). The V gene lost 8 bases and the J gene lost 6 bases, with 20 bases spanning the gap. The CDR3 DNA reads TGTGCCAGCCAATCGAGTCAAAGGGGGTTTAATTCACCCCTCCACTTT. This gives the protein CASQSSQRGFNSPLHF.

The chain couples TRBV14 to TRBJ1-2; 10 nucleotides line up with TRBD1. CDR1 and CDR2 from the germline V gene are SGHDN and FVKESK. J gave up 5 bases and V 2 bases, and 2 bases lay outside the gene matches. The CDR3 extends over 14 amino acids. The DNA for the CDR3 is TGTGCCAGCAGCCAAAGGGACAGGGGTTATGGCTACACCTTC. Translation: CASSQRDRGYGYTF.

The chain uses TRBV30 and TRBJ2-5; D may be TRBD1 (6 bases). Per germline, CDR1 GTSNPN and CDR2 SVGIG (reference sequence). With 4 bases removed from V and 5 bases from J, the gap between germline ends came to 20 bases. CDR3 size: 15 residues. The CDR3, as DNA: TGTGCCTGGAATTCAGGGAGATCGGACAGCGAGACCCAGTACTTC. Protein: CAWNSGRSDSETQYF.

The chain uses TRBV5-1 and TRBJ2-2; 10 bases align to TRBD1. The CDR3 contains 17 residues. With 0 bases clipped from V and 5 bases from J, the junction kept 7 bases outside the gene matches. Germline V CDR1 and CDR2: SGHRS, YFSETQ. The CDR3 DNA follows: TGCGCCAGCAGCTTGGTTTCGGGACAGGGGTTAACCGGGGAGCTGTTTTTT. This translates into CASSLVSGQGLTGELFF.

The V gene is TRBV5-8, the J gene TRBJ1-4, with D maybe TRBD1 (6 bases). CDR1 and CDR2 from the germline V gene are SGHTS and YDEGEE. Trimming cost V 4 bases and J 0 bases, with 13 bases left between them. The CDR3 runs 16 residues. The CDR3 sequence is CASSPGTPATNEKLFF. The CDR3 coding sequence is TGTGCCAGCAGCCCTGGGACACCTGCAACTAATGAAAAACTGTTTTTT.

The chain recombines TRBV29-1 with TRBJ1-1; D remains unclear. The V gene's germline CDR1 is SQVTM and CDR2 ANQGSEA. V was shortened by 2 bases and J by 2 bases, with 6 bases between the two germline ends. There are 12 residues in the CDR3. CDR3 region: CSVETVNTEAFF. In DNA, the CDR3 is TGCAGCGTTGAAACAGTCAACACTGAAGCTTTCTTT.

The chain employs TRBV7-2 and TRBJ1-5; D is undetermined. Germline lookup yields CDR1 SGHTA and CDR2 FQGNSA. The CDR3 totals 13 residues. V was cut by 10 bases and J by 1 base, with 11 bases left in between. This chain's CDR3 is CATGVGSNQPQHF. The DNA for the CDR3 is TGTGCCACCGGGGTAGGGAGCAATCAGCCCCAGCATTTT. The full variable domain, with the rest looked up from reference TRBV7-2 and TRBJ1-5, is GAGVSQSPSNKVTEKGKDVELRCDPISGHTALYWYRQSLGQGLEFLIYFQGNSAPDKSGLPSDRFSAERTGGSVSTLTIQRTQQEDSAVYLCATGVGSNQPQHFGDGTRLSIL.

The rearrangement joins TRBV29-1 to TRBJ2-2; TRBD1 might be the D (6 bases). This CDR3 has 16 amino acids. Germline V gene sequence: CDR1 SQVTM, CDR2 ANQGSEA. The V end was cut by 3 bases, the J end by 0 bases, with 14 bases between. The CDR3 region is CSVDDSRQANTGELFF. The CDR3 DNA sequence: TGCAGCGTTGACGATTCGAGACAGGCGAACACCGGGGAGCTGTTTTTT.

The chain employs TRBV3-1 (or the pseudogene TRBV3-2) and TRBJ2-1, with TRBD2 identical over 11 bases. Germline CDR1 and CDR2: LGHDT and YNNKEL (reference sequence). The length of the CDR3 is 22 residues. Unmatched junction bases numbered 16, after V lost 0 bases and J lost 0 bases. This CDR3 reads CASSQDDGPSGRFSFSYNEQFF. The CDR3 bases are TGTGCCAGCAGCCAAGATGACGGGCCTAGCGGGAGGTTTAGTTTCTCCTACAATGAGCAGTTCTTC.

The CDR3 region is CASSRGQQNSPLHF. As DNA, the CDR3 is TGTGCCAGCAGCCGCGGACAGCAGAATTCACCCCTCCACTTT. This rearrangement joins TRBV7-9 to TRBJ1-6, with D possibly matching TRBD1 (6 bases). With 5 bases removed from V and 7 bases from J, the gap between germline ends came to 12 bases. The CDR3 spans 14 residues. Germline assignment: CDR1 SEHNR and CDR2 FQNEAQ (reference sequence).

The genes are TRBV20-1 and TRBJ1-3; tentative D call: TRBD1 (6 bases). Germline V gene sequence: CDR1 DFQATT, CDR2 SNEGSKA (reference sequence). V gave up 3 bases and J gave up 2 bases, with 11 bases separating them. The CDR3 spans 14 residues. CDR3 nucleotide sequence: TGCAGTGCTAGTCCCACAGGGACTGGAAACACCATATATTTT. Translation: CSASPTGTGNTIYF.